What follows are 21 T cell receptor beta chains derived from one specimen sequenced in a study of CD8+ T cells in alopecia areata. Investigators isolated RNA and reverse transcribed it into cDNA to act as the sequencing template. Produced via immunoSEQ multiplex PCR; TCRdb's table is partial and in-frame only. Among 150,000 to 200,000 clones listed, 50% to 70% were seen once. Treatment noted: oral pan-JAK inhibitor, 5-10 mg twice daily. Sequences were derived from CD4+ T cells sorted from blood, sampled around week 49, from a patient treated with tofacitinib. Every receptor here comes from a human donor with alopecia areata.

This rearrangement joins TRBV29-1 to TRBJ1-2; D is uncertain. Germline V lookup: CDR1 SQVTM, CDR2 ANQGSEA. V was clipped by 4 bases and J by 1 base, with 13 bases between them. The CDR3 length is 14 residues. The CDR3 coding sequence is TGCAGCGTTGCTCGGTTCGGTGGTAACTATGGCTACACCTTC. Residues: CSVARFGGNYGYTF.

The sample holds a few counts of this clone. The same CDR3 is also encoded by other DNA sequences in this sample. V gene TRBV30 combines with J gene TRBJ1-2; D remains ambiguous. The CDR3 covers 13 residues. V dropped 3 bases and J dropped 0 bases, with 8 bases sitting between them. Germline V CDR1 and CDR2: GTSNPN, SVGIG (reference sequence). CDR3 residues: CAWSALANYGYTF. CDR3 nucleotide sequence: TGTGCCTGGAGCGCCCTGGCTAACTATGGCTACACCTTC.

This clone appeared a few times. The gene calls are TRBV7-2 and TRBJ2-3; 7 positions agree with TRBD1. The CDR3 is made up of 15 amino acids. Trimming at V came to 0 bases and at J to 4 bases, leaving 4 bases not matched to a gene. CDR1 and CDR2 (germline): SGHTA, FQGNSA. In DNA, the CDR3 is TGTGCCAGCAGCTTAGCGGGGACAGACGCAGATACGCAGTATTTT. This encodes CASSLAGTDADTQYF.

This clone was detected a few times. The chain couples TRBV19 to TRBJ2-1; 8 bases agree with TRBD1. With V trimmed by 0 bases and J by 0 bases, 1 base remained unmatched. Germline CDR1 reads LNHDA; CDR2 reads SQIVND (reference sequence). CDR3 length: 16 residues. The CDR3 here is CASSIEGTGSYNEQFF. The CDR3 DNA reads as TGTGCCAGTAGTATAGAAGGGACAGGCTCCTACAATGAGCAGTTCTTC. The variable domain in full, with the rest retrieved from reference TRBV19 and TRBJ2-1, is DGGITQSPKYLFRKEGQNVTLSCEQNLNHDAMYWYRQDPGQGLRLIYYSQIVNDFQKGDIAEGYSVSREKKESFPLTVTSAQKNPTAFYLCASSIEGTGSYNEQFFGPGTRLTVL.

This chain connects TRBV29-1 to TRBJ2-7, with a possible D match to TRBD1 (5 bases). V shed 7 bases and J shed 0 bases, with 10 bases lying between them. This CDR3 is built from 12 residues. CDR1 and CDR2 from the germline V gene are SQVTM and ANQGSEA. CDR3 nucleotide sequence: TGCAGCGCTACGGACACCTCCTACGAGCAGTACTTC. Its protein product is CSATDTSYEQYF.

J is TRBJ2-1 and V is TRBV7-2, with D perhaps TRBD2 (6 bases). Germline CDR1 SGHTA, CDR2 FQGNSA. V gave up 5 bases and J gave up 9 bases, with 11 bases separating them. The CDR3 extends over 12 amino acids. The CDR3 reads CASSTGGTEQFF. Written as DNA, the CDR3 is TGTGCCAGCAGCACCGGGGGTACTGAGCAGTTCTTC.

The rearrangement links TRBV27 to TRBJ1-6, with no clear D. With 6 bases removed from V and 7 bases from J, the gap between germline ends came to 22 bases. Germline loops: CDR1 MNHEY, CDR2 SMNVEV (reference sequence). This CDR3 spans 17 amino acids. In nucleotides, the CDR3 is TGTGCCAGCAGCTCCAAGGTCCTCTCTCAGCGGAATTCACCCCTCCACTTT. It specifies CASSSKVLSQRNSPLHF.

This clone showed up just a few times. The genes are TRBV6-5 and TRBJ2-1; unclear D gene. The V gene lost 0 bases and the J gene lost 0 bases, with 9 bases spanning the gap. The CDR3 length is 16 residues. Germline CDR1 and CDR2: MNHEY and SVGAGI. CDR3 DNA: TGTGCCAGCAGTTACTCGAGAATTCCCTCCTACAATGAGCAGTTCTTC. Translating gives CASSYSRIPSYNEQFF.

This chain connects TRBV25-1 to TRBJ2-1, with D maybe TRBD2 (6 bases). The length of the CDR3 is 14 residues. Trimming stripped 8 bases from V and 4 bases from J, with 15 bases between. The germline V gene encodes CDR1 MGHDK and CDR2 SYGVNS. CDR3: CASARGVTYNEQFF. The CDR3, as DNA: TGTGCCAGCGCTCGCGGGGTTACTTACAATGAGCAGTTCTTC.

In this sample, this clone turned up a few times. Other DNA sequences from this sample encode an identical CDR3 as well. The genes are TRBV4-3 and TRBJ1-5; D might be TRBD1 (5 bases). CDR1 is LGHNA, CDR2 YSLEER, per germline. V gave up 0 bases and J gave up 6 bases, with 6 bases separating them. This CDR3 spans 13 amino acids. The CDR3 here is CASSQDRVQPQHF. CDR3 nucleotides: TGCGCCAGCAGCCAAGACAGGGTTCAGCCCCAGCATTTT.

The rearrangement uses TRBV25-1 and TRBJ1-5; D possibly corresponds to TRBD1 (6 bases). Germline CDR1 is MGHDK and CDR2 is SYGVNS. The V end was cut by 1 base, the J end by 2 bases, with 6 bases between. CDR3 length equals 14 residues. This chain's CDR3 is CASSESGGNQPQHF. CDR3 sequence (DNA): TGTGCCAGCAGTGAATCAGGGGGCAATCAGCCCCAGCATTTT.

CDR3 coding DNA: TGTGCCAGCAGTGAAGCGCTTCGGACAGGGATCTATGGCTACACCTTC. This gives the protein CASSEALRTGIYGYTF. The chain combines TRBV2 with TRBJ1-2; 8 bases fit TRBD1. The CDR3 is 16 amino acids. CDR1 is SNHLY and CDR2 is FYNNEI in the germline V gene. The junction had 7 bases not matched to a gene; V was cut back by 0 bases and J by 4 bases.

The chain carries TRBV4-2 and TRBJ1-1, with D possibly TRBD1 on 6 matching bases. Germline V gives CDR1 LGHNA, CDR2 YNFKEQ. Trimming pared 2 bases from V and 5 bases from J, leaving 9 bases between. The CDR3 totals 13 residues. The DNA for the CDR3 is TGTGCCAGCAGCCAAACAGGGCAAACTGAAGCTTTCTTT. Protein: CASSQTGQTEAFF.

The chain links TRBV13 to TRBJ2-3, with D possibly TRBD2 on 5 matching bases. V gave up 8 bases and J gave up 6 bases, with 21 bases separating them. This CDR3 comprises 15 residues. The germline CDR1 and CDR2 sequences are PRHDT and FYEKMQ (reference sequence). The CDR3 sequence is CASAVGGPRVDTQYF. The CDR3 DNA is TGTGCCAGCGCAGTTGGCGGGCCTCGCGTCGATACGCAGTATTTT.

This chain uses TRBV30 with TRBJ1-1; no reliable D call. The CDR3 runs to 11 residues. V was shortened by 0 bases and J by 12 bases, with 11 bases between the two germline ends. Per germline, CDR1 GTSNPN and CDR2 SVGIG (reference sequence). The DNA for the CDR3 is TGTGCCTGGAGTGTAGGCCCCGGGCCTTTCTTT. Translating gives CAWSVGPGPFF.

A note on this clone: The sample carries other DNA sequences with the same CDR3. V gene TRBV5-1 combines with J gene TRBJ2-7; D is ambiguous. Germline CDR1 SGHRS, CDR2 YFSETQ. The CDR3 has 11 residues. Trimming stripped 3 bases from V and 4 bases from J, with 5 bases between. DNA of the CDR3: TGCGCCAGCAGCTCAGATTACGAGCAGTACTTC. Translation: CASSSDYEQYF.

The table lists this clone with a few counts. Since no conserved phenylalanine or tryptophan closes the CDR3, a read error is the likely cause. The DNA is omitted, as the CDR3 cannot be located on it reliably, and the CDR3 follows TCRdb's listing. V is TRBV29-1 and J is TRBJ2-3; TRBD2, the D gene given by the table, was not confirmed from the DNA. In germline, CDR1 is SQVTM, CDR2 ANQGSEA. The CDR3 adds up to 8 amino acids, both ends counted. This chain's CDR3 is CSVEGGML.

The CDR3 here is CASSQDRGDYGYTF. CDR3 nucleotide sequence: TGTGCCAGCAGCCAAGACAGGGGTGACTATGGCTACACCTTC. This rearrangement joins TRBV7-9 to TRBJ1-2, with 8 nucleotides matching TRBD1. Germline-derived CDR1 and CDR2 are SEHNR and FQNEAQ (reference sequence). The CDR3 spans 14 residues. V shed 5 bases and J 3 bases; nucleotides not matched to a gene: 5.

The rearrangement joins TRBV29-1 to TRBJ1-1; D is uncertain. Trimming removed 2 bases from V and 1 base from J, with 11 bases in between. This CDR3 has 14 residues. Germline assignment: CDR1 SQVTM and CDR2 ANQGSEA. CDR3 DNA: TGCAGCGTTGAACCCCAGCAGACGAACACTGAAGCTTTCTTT. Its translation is CSVEPQQTNTEAFF.

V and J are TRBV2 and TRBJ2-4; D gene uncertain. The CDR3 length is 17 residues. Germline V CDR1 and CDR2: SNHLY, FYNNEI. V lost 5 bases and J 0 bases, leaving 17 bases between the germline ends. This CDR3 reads CASSLTPQSIAKNIQYF. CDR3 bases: TGTGCCAGCAGTCTAACCCCACAGAGCATAGCCAAAAACATTCAGTACTTC.

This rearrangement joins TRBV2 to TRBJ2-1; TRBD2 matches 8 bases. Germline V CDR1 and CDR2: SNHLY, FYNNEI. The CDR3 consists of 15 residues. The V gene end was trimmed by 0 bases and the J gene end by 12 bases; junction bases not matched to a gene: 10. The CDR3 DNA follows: TGTGCCAGCAGTGAAGCCGGGACTAGTGGGAGACGGCAGTTCTTC. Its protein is CASSEAGTSGRRQFF.